This TCR beta chain was retrieved from a study of identical twins. At least ten counts were recorded for this clonotype. Through template switching, a universal primer site was introduced, and the cDNA contained unique molecular identifiers. TCRdb recomputed calls from the 5' RACE reads with MiXCR, one row per CDR3 protein. The profile shows hundreds of thousands of distinct CDR3 sequences, under 8.5% of them singletons. V lost 4 bases, J lost 14 bases, and 12 bases stayed unmatched. CDR3 length equals 14 residues. Germline V CDR1 and CDR2: SGHRS, YFSETQ. This same sample was also taken into another study, of yellow fever vaccine responses in identical twins.

The genes are TRBV5-1 and TRBJ1-6; 7 bases align to TRBD1. This clonotype originated in a woman under 30 in good health. The sequenced sample consisted of PBMCs. CDR3 sequence: CASSEDRILAALHF. DNA for the CDR3: TGCGCCAGCAGCGAGGACAGGATCCTGGCCGCCCTCCACTTT.